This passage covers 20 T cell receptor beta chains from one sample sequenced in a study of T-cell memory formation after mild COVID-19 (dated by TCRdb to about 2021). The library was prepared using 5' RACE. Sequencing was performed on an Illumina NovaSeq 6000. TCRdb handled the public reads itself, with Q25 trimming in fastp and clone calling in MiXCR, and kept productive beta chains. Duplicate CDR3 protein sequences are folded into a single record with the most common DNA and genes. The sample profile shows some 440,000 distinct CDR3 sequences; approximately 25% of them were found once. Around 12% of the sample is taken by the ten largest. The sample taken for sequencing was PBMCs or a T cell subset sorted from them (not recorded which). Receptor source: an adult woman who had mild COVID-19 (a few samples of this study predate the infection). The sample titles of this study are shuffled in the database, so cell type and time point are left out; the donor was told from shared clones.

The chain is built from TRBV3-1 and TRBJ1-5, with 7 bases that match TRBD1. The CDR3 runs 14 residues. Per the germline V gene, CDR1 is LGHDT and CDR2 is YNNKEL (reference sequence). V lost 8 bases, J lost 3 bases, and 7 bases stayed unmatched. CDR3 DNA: TGTGCCAGCGCCCCGACAGGGATCAATCAGCCCCAGCATTTT. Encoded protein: CASAPTGINQPQHF.

CDR3 region: CASRQNGLAHEQFF. The CDR3 bases are TGTGCCAGCAGACAGAACGGACTAGCCCATGAGCAGTTCTTC. The chain joins TRBV12-3 or TRBV12-4 to TRBJ2-1; 8 nucleotides line up with TRBD2. The CDR3 length is 14 residues. J gave up 8 bases and V 6 bases, and 9 bases lay outside the gene matches.

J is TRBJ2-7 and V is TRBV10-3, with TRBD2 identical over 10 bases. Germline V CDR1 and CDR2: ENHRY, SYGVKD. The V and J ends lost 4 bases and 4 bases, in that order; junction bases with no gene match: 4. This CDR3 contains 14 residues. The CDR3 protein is CAISGTSGAYEQYF. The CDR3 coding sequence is TGTGCCATCAGTGGGACTAGCGGAGCTTACGAGCAGTACTTC.

CDR3 nucleotides: TGTGCCAGCAGCCAAGGAGGGCTCCGTAATGAGCAGTTCTTC. Translation: CASSQGGLRNEQFF. V is TRBV14 and J is TRBJ2-1; D might be TRBD2 (5 bases). Trimming took 1 base from V and 7 from J, leaving 11 bases between them. There are 14 residues in the CDR3. The germline V gene encodes CDR1 SGHDN and CDR2 FVKESK. Based on the CDR3 plus reference TRBV14 and TRBJ2-1, the full variable domain is EAGVTQFPSHSVIEKGQTVTLRCDPISGHDNLYWYRRVMGKEIKFLLHFVKESKQDESGMPNNRFLAERTGGTYSTLKVQPAELEDSGVYFCASSQGGLRNEQFFGPGTRLTVL.

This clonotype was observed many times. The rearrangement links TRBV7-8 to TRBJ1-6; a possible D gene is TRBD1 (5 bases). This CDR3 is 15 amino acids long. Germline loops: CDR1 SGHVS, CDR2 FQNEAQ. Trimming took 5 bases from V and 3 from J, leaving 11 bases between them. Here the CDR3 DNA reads TGTGCCAGCAGCGAGTCCAGGGACTATAATTCACCCCTCCACTTT. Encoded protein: CASSESRDYNSPLHF.

The CDR3 DNA is TGTGCCAGCAGTCGCTTGGGCCTCACAGGGGAAAAACTGTTTTTT. Protein: CASSRLGLTGEKLFF. This sequence joins TRBV12-3 or TRBV12-4 and TRBJ1-4; TRBD1 might be the D (6 bases). The germline V and J ends were trimmed by 5 bases and 8 bases, with 18 bases remaining between them. The CDR3 is made up of 15 amino acids.

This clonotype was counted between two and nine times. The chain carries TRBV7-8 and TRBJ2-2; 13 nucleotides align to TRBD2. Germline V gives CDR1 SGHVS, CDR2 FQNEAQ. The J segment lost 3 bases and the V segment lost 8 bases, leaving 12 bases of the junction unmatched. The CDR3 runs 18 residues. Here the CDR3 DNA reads TGTGCCAGCGGCACTAGCGGGGGGGTTAGTTTGGACACCGGGGAGCTGTTTTTT. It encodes CASGTSGGVSLDTGELFF.

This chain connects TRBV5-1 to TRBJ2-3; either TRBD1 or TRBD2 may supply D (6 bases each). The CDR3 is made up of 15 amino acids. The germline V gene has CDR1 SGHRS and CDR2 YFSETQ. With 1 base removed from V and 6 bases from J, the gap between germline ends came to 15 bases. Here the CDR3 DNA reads TGCGCCAGCAGCTTGACGGGGGCCCGGGGGGATACGCAGTATTTT. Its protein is CASSLTGARGDTQYF.

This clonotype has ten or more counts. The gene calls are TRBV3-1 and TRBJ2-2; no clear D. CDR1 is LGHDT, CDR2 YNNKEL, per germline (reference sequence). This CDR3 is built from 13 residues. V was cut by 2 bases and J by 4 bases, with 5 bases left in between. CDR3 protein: CASSQTSTGELFF. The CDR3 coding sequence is TGTGCCAGCAGCCAAACGAGCACCGGGGAGCTGTTTTTT.

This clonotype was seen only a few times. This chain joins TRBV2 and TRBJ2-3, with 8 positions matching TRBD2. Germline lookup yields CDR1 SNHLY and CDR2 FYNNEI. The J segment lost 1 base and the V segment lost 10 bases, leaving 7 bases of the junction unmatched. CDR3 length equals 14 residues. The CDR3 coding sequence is TGTGCCAACACACTAGCGGTGGGCACAGATACGCAGTATTTT. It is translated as CANTLAVGTDTQYF.

The CDR3 spells CASSAQGFVNTDTQYF. The CDR3 nucleotides are TGTGCCAGCAGCGCGCAGGGTTTTGTCAACACAGATACGCAGTATTTT. V gene TRBV5-5 combines with J gene TRBJ2-3, with D possibly being TRBD1 (5 bases). Germline CDR1 and CDR2: SGHKS and YYEKEE (reference sequence). V was trimmed by 4 bases and J by 2 bases, leaving 17 bases between them. The CDR3 is 16 residues long.

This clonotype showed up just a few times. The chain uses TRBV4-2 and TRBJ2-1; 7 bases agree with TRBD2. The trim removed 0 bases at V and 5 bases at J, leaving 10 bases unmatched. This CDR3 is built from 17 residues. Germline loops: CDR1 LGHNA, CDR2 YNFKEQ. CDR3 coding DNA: TGTGCCAGCAGCCAAGATGTTGTAAGAAGCGGGAACAATGAGCAGTTCTTC. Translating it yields CASSQDVVRSGNNEQFF.

CDR3 bases: TGCGCCAGCAGTGAGGCAGGGGGCCAGCCCCAGCATTTT. Its translation: CASSEAGGQPQHF. The V and J genes are TRBV5-1 and TRBJ1-5, with 8 bases aligning to TRBD1. The germline V gene encodes CDR1 SGHRS and CDR2 YFSETQ. Germline trimming cut 5 bases from V and 7 bases from J; bases unmatched to any gene: 5. The CDR3 totals 13 residues.

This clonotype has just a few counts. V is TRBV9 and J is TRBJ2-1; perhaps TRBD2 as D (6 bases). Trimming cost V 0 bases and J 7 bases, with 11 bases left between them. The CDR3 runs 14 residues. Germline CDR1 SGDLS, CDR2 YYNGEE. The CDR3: CASSVERGRNEQFF. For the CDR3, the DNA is TGTGCCAGCAGCGTAGAGCGAGGGAGGAATGAGCAGTTCTTC.

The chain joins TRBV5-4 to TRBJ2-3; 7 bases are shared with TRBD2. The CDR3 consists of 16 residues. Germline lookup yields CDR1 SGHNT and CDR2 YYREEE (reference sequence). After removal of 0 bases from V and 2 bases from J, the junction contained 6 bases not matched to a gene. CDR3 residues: CASSLAGGSNTDTQYF. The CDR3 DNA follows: TGTGCCAGCAGCTTGGCCGGCGGGAGTAACACAGATACGCAGTATTTT.

In DNA form, the CDR3 reads TGTGCCACCAGTGAGTGCTGGACTAGCGGGCTTTCCTACAATGAGCAGTTCTTC. As protein: CATSECWTSGLSYNEQFF. The V and J genes are TRBV24-1 and TRBJ2-1, with 11 bases lining up with TRBD2. V was pared by 4 bases and J by 1 base, with 8 bases of the junction left unmatched. CDR3 length: 18 residues. CDR1 and CDR2 from the germline V gene are KGHDR and SFDVKD.

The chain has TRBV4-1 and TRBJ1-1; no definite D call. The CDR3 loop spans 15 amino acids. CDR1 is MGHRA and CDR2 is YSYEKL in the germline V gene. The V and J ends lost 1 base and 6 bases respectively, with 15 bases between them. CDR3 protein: CASSQGSRDWAEAFF. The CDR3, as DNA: TGCGCCAGCAGCCAAGGGTCTAGGGATTGGGCTGAAGCTTTCTTT.

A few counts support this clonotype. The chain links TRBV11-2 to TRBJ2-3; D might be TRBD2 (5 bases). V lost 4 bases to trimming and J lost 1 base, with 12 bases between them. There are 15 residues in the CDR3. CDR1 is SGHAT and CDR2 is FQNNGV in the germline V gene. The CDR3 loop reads CASSSPGWGTDTQYF. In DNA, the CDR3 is TGTGCCAGCAGCTCTCCGGGGTGGGGCACAGATACGCAGTATTTT. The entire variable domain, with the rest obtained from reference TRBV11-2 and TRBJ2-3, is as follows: EAGVAQSPRYKIIEKRQSVAFWCNPISGHATLYWYQQILGQGPKLLIQFQNNGVVDDSQLPKDRFSAERLKGVDSTLKIQPAKLEDSAVYLCASSSPGWGTDTQYFGPGTRLTVL.

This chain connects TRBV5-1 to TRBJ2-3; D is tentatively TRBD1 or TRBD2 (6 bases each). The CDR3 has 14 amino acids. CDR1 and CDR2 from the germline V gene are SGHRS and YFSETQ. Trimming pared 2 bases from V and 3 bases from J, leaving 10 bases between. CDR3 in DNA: TGCGCCAGCAGCTTCCGGGGGCCGACAGATACGCAGTATTTT. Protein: CASSFRGPTDTQYF.

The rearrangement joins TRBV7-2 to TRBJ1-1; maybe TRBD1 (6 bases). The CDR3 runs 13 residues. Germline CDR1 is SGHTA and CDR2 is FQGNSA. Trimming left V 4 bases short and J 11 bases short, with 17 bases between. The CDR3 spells CASSSLRGDLAFF. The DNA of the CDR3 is TGTGCCAGCAGCTCATTAAGGGGGGATCTTGCTTTCTTT.